This TCR beta chain was sequenced in a study of response to subunit inactivated influenza vaccine. Study findings and constraints: Authors proposed each seasonal influenza vaccination draws in few new T cells.

The CDR3 contains 14 residues. Unmatched junction bases numbered 7, after V lost 5 bases and J lost 4 bases. CDR1 is MNHNS and CDR2 is SASEGT in the germline V gene. Of note for this clonotype: No antigen is known for it.

TCRdb reprocessed the RT-PCR reads via MiXCR and lists one record per CDR3 protein. The data show more than 700,000 distinct CDR3 sequences, with about 20% seen just once and 10% held by the top ten. Sequenced material: PBMCs from blood, taken about 5 days after vaccination. The chain links TRBV6-1 to TRBJ2-7, with 8 nucleotides matching TRBD1. This TCR derives from a man aged 50 or older who received an inactivated influenza vaccine. CDR3 in amino acids: CASSPRDRMYEQYF. The CDR3 coding sequence is TGTGCCAGCAGTCCGCGGGACAGGATGTACGAGCAGTACTTC.